This T cell receptor (beta chain) emerged from a study of T cells after yellow fever vaccination. Study-level points and caveats: The study re-detected most primary-vaccination clones after the booster (about 95% CD4, approximately 88% CD8). Across the CD4 and CD8 compartments, a small share of clonotypes was present in both. The secondary response peaked faster, at day 5 versus 15, but was weaker.

The V gene's germline CDR1 is SGHRS and CDR2 YFSETQ. Trimming took off 4 bases at V and 0 bases at J, with 8 bases between the two ends. The CDR3 is made up of 15 amino acids. This clonotype was detected many times. Its antigen is undetermined. For TCR, cDNA came from 5'RACE template switching, which added a universal primer site and UMIs. A single record per CDR3 protein comes from TCRdb applying MiXCR to the 5' RACE reads. The repertoire has under 600,000 distinct CDR3 sequences, approximately 12% of them found once; the top ten carry about 14%. The gene calls are TRBV5-1 and TRBJ2-6; D possibly corresponds to TRBD1 (6 bases). The sample in question was PBMCs, obtained on the day of the yellow fever booster vaccination. This TCR was sampled from a man between 25 and 39 years old who received the YFV17D yellow fever vaccine. CDR3 residues: CASSQQGSGANVLTF. The CDR3 DNA reads as TGCGCCAGCAGCCAACAGGGCTCTGGGGCCAACGTCCTGACTTTC.